The 7 T cell receptor beta chains below all came from one sample that was sequenced in a study of blood T cells in healthy people across ages. Alongside a J-beta primer mix, a sample-barcoded 5' primer served in a second PCR lasting about 7 to 12 cycles. TCRdb recomputed calls from the 5' RACE reads with MiXCR, one row per CDR3 protein. Counted here are roughly 1.7 million distinct CDR3 sequences, about 35% occurring once; the ten biggest clones make up around 11%. The sample taken for sequencing was blood. The origin of the receptors is a young woman in good health.

This clonotype was seen more than once but under ten times. This chain links TRBV12-3 or TRBV12-4 with TRBJ1-2; a possible D gene is TRBD1 (5 bases). The CDR3 is made up of 14 amino acids. V gave up 5 bases and J gave up 4 bases, with 14 bases separating them. In DNA form, the CDR3 reads TGTGCCAGCAGTCGGGACGCCGGGCTCTATGGCTACACCTTC. Amino acid sequence: CASSRDAGLYGYTF.

Many counts were recorded for this clonotype. This chain joins TRBV4-1 and TRBJ2-7, with TRBD1 matching over 9 bases. The junction had 6 bases not matched to a gene; V was cut back by 0 bases and J by 3 bases. Germline V gene data show CDR1 as MGHRA and CDR2 as YSYEKL. This CDR3 is built from 16 residues. The CDR3 nucleotides read TGCGCCAGCAGCCAAGAAACGACAGGGGGTTACTACGAGCAGTACTTC. It is translated as CASSQETTGGYYEQYF.

A note on this clonotype: A much larger clone lies a single base off, so this may be a read error. The rearrangement links TRBV10-3 to TRBJ2-4; D unresolved. The end of the DNA is better explained by TRBJ2-5, so the J call may be wrong. Germline CDR1 reads ENHRY; CDR2 reads SYGVKD. The CDR3 has 13 amino acids. CDR3 coding DNA: TGTGCCATCAGACTTAGCCAAGAGGAGACCCAGTACTTC. It encodes CAIRLSQEETQYF.

This clonotype turned up a few times. J is TRBJ2-7 and V is TRBV12-3 or TRBV12-4; perhaps TRBD2 as D (5 bases). The DNA end is a closer match to TRBJ2-5, so the J assignment may be wrong. The CDR3 spans 14 residues. CDR3 sequence: CASSRLSAGETQYF. CDR3 DNA: TGTGCCAGCAGTCGACTAAGTGCGGGAGAGACCCAGTACTTC.

This clonotype has a count of ten or more. The chain joins TRBV20-1 to TRBJ2-7; a weak D match, TRBD1 (6 bases). The CDR3 extends over 13 amino acids. Per the germline V gene, CDR1 is DFQATT and CDR2 is SNEGSKA (reference sequence). V dropped 6 bases and J dropped 2 bases, with 14 bases sitting between them. For the CDR3, the DNA is TGCAGTGCGGACGACAGGAGCACCTACGAGCAGTACTTC. Protein sequence: CSADDRSTYEQYF.

This clonotype was detected many times. The chain is built from TRBV4-1 and TRBJ1-2; D unclear. Germline CDR1 reads MGHRA; CDR2 reads YSYEKL. There are 16 residues in the CDR3. V was cut by 3 bases and J by 0 bases, with 14 bases left in between. The CDR3 reads CASSHLPGTTNYGYTF. The DNA for the CDR3 is TGCGCCAGCAGCCACCTCCCGGGCACTACTAACTATGGCTACACCTTC.

This clonotype showed up just once. The chain recombines TRBV28 with TRBJ1-1; TRBD1 matches 7 bases. The germline gives CDR1 MDHEN, CDR2 SYDVKM. The CDR3 has 13 residues. The junction had 12 bases not matched to a gene; V was cut back by 6 bases and J by 11 bases. In DNA, the CDR3 is TGTGCCAGCAGCTTCACAGGGGTCTACGGCGCTTTCTTT. Translated, it gives CASSFTGVYGAFF.